The rows below give T cell receptor beta chains drawn from one sample of a study of shared clonotypes between healthy human individuals. Assay: immunoSEQ multiplex PCR; the TCRdb copy retains only in-frame clones and omits some. Counted here are roughly 1.5 million clones, nearly 99% occurring once; the ten biggest clones make up around 0.47%. Sample: naive CD4+ T cells sorted from blood. These receptors originate from a man aged 25 to 40 in good health. Both conserved end residues are part of each CDR3. A D gene is named only where the DNA matches it firmly. Only part of the rows carry a size: once, few, many, or a class if the clone is expanded.

length,size,J,V,D,CDR3,DNA
15,-,TRBJ2-5,TRBV10-3,TRBD2,CAISESLAAPETQYF,TGTGCCATCAGTGAGTCCCTAGCGGCGCCGGAGACCCAGTACTTC
14,-,TRBJ1-2,TRBV7-9,-,CASSLVGANYGYTF,TGTGCCAGCAGCTTAGTCGGGGCTAACTATGGCTACACCTTC
13,-,TRBJ1-1,TRBV9,-,CASSPRGLTEAFF,TGTGCCAGCAGCCCCCGAGGGTTGACTGAAGCTTTCTTT
17,-,TRBJ2-2,TRBV28,TRBD1,CASSLFGQGVNTGELFF,TGTGCCAGCAGTTTATTTGGACAGGGAGTGAACACCGGGGAGCTGTTTTTT
16,-,TRBJ2-5,TRBV18,TRBD2,CASSPLSSGAQETQYF,TGTGCCAGCTCACCCCTGAGTAGCGGGGCCCAAGAGACCCAGTACTTC
17,-,TRBJ1-4,TRBV19,-,CASSIVSATGRNEKLFF,TGTGCCAGTAGTATAGTTTCCGCCACAGGGCGAAATGAAAAACTGTTTTTT
12,-,TRBJ2-7,TRBV28,-,CASSFPVGEQYF,TGTGCCAGCAGTTTTCCCGTCGGAGAGCAGTACTTC
11,few,TRBJ2-7,TRBV5-1,-,CASSLGYEQYF,TGCGCCAGCAGCTTGGGCTACGAGCAGTACTTC
15,-,TRBJ2-1,TRBV28,TRBD2,CASSPSSGRAMWQFF,TGTGCCAGCAGTCCTTCTAGCGGGAGGGCAATGTGGCAGTTCTTC
14,once,TRBJ2-7,TRBV5-1,-,CASSLTGPSYEQYF,TGCGCCAGCAGCTTGACAGGGCCCTCCTACGAGCAGTACTTC
13,-,TRBJ2-1,TRBV29-1,-,CSVAGRQYNEQFF,TGCAGCGTTGCCGGACGGCAGTACAATGAGCAGTTCTTC
19,-,TRBJ2-1,TRBV7-6,TRBD2,CASSLALAGGWSVYNEQFF,TGTGCCAGCAGCTTAGCACTAGCGGGAGGATGGTCCGTCTACAATGAGCAGTTCTTC
11,-,TRBJ2-7,TRBV29-1,-,CSVDMVGEQYF,TGCAGCGTTGATATGGTAGGCGAGCAGTACTTC